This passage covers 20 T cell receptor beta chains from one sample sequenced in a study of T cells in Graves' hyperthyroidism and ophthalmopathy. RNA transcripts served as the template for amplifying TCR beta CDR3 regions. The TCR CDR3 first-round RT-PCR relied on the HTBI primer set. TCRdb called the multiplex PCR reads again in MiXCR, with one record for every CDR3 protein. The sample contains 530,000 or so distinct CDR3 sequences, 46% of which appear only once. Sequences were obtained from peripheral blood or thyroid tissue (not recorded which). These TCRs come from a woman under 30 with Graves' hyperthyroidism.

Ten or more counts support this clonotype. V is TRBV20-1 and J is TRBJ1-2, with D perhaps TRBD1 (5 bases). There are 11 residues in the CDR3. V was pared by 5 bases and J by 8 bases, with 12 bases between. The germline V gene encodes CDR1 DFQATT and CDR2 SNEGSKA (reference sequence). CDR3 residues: CSAPRGDGYTF. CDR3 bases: TGCAGTGCTCCCAGAGGGGACGGCTACACCTTC.

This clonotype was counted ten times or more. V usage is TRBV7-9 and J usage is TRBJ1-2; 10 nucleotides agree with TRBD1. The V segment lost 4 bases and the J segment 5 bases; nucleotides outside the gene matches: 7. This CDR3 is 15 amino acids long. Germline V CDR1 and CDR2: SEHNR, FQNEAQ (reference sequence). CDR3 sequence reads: CASSSGTGATYGYTF. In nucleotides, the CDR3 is TGTGCCAGCAGCTCCGGGACAGGGGCAACTTATGGCTACACCTTC.

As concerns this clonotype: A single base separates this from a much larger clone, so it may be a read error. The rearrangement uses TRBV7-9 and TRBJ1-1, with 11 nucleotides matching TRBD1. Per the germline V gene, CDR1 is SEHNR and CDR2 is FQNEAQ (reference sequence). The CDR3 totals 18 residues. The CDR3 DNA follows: TGTGCCAGCAGCTTAGTTGGGACAGGGGGTTCCATGAACACTGAAGCTTCCTTT. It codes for CASSLVGTGGSMNTEASF.

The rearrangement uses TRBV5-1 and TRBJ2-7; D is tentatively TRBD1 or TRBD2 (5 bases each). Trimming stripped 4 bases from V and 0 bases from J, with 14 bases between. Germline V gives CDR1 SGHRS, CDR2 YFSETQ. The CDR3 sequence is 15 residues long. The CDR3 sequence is CASSPGAPHSYEQYF. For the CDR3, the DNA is TGCGCCAGCAGCCCCGGGGCACCTCACTCCTACGAGCAGTACTTC.

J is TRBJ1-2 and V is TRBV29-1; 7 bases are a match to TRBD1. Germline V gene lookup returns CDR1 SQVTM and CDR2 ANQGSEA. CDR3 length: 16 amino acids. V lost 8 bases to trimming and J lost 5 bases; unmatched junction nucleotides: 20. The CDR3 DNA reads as TGCAGCAGTTTATACTCCCCCGGGACAGCGCAATATGGCTACACCTTC. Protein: CSSLYSPGTAQYGYTF.

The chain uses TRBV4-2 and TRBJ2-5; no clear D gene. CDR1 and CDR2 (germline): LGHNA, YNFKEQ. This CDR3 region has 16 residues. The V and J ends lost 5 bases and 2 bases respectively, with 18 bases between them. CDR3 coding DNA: TGTGCCAGCAGCTTAGATCCCTGGGCAGATCAAGAGACCCAGTACTTC. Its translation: CASSLDPWADQETQYF.

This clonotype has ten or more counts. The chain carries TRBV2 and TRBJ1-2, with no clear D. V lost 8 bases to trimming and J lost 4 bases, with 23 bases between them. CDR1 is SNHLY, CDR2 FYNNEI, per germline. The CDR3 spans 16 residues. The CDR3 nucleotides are TGTGCCAGCGCCAGGTCGGAGGAAGGTTTGAGCTATGGCTACACCTTC. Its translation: CASARSEEGLSYGYTF. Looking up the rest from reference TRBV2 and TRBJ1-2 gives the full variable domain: EPEVTQTPSHQVTQMGQEVILRCVPISNHLYFYWYRQILGQKVEFLVSFYNNEISEKSEIFDDQFSVERPDGSNFTLKIRSTKLEDSAMYFCASARSEEGLSYGYTFGSGTRLTVV.

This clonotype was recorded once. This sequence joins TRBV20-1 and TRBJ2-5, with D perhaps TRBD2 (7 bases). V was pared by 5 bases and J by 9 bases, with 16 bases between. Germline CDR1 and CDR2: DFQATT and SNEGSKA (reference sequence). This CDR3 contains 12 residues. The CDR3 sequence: CSALEGGVPQYF. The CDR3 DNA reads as TGCAGTGCTCTCGAGGGGGGGGTGCCCCAGTACTTC.

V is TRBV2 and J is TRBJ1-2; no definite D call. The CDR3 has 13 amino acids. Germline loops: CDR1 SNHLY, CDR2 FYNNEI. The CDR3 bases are TGTGCTACTAGCAGCTTGGGTGGCCTTGGCTACACCTTC. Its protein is CATSSLGGLGYTF.

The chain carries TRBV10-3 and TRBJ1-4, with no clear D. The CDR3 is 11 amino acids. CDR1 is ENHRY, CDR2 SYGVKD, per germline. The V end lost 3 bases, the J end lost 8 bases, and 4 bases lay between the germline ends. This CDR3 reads CAISDWEKLFF. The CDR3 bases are TGTGCCATCAGTGATTGGGAAAAACTGTTTTTT.

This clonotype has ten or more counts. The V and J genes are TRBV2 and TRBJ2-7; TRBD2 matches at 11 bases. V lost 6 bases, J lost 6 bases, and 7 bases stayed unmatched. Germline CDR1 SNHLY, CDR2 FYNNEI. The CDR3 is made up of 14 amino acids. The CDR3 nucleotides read TGTGCCAGCAGGGTACTAGCGGGAGACGGCGAGCAGTACTTC. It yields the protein CASRVLAGDGEQYF.

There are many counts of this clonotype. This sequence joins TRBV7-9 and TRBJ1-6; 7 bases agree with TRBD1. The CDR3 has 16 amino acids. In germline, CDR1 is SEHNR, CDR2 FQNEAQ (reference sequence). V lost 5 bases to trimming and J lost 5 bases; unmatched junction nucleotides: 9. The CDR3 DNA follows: TGTGCCAGCAGCCTTACAGGGGCGCTGCATAATTCACCCCTCCACTTT. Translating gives CASSLTGALHNSPLHF.

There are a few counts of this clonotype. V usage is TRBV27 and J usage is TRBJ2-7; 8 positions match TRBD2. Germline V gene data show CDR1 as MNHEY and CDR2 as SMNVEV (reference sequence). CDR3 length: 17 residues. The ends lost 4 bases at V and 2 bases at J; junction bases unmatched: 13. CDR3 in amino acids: CASSSPSGSGITYEQYF. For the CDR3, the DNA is TGTGCCAGCAGTTCCCCTTCGGGTAGCGGGATAACCTACGAGCAGTACTTC.

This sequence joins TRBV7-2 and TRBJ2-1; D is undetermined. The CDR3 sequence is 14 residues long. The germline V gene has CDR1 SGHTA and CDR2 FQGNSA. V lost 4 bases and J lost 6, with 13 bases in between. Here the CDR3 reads CASSSGFGSNEQFF. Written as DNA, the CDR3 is TGTGCCAGCAGCTCCGGGTTTGGGTCCAATGAGCAGTTCTTC.

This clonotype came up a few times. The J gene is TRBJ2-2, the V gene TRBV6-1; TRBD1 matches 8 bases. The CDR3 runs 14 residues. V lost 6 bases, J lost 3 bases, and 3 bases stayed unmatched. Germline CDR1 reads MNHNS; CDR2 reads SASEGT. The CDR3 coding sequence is TGTGCCAGCAGAGACAGGGGTGACACCGGGGAGCTGTTTTTT. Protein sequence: CASRDRGDTGELFF.

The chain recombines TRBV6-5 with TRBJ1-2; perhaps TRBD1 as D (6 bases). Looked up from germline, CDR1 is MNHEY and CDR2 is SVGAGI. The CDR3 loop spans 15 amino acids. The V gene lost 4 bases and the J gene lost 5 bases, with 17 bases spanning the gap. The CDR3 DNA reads TGTGCCAGCAGTTCCGGGACGGGGGGCGGATATGGCTACACCTTC. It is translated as CASSSGTGGGYGYTF.

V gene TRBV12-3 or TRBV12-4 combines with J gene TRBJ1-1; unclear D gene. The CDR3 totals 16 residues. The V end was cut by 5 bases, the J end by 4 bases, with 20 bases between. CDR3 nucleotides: TGTGCCAGCAGTCCAACGGGCGGGGAGGTTGCCACTGAAGCTTTCTTT. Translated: CASSPTGGEVATEAFF.

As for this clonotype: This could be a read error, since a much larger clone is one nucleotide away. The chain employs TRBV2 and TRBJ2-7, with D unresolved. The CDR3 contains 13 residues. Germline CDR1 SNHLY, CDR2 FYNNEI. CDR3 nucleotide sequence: TGTGCCAGCAGAGACATTCTTTCCTACGGGCAGTACTTC. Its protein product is CASRDILSYGQYF.

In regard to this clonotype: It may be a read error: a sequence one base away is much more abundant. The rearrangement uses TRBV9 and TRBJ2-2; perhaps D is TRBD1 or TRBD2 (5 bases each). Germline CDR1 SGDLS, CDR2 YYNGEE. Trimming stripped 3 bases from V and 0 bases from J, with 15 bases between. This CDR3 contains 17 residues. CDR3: CASSGGVTGTNTGELFF. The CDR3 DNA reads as TGTGCCAGCAGCGGAGGGGTAACGGGTACGAACACCGGGGAGCTGTTTTTT.

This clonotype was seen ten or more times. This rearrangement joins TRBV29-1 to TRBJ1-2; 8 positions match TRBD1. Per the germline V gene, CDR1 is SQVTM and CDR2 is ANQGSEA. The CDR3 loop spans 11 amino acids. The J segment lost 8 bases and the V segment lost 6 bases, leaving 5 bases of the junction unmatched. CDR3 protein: CSVGTGRGYTF. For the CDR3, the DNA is TGCAGCGTCGGGACAGGTAGAGGCTACACCTTC.